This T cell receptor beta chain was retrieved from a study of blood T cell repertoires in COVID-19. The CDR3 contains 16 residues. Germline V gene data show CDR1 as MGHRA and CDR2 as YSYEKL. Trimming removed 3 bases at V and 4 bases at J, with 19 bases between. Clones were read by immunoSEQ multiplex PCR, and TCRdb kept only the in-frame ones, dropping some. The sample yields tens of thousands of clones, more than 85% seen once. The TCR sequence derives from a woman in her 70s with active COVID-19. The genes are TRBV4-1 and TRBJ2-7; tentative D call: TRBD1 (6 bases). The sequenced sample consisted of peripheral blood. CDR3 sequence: CASSQPGPGGQYEQYF. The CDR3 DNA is TGCGCCAGCAGCCAGCCCGGACCAGGAGGACAGTACGAGCAGTACTTC.